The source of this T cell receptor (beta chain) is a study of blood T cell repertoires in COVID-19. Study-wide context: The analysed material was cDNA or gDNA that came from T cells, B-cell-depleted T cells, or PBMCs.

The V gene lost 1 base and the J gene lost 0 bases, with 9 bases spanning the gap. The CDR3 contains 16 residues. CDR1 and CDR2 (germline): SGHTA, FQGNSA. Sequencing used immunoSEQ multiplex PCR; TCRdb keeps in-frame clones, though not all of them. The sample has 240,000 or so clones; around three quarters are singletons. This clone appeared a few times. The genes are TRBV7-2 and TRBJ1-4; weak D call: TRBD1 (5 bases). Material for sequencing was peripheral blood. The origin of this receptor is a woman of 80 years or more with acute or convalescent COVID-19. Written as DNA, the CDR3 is TGTGCCAGCAGCTTAGGACAGACGGCAACTAATGAAAAACTGTTTTTT. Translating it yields CASSLGQTATNEKLFF.